The 13 T cell receptor beta chains listed next were all sequenced from one sample in a study of T cell responses to AZD1222 COVID-19 vaccine. Assay: immunoSEQ multiplex PCR; the TCRdb copy retains only in-frame clones and omits some. There are 140,000 to 150,000 clones in the sample; approximately 88% occur only once, and approximately 15% lies in the top ten. The source was peripheral blood, collected on day 0 of AZD1222 vaccination. These receptors all stem from an adult in good health.

This chain connects TRBV27 to TRBJ2-7; tentative D call: TRBD2 (5 bases). Germline V gene lookup returns CDR1 MNHEY and CDR2 SMNVEV (reference sequence). Trimming cost V 3 bases and J 7 bases, with 19 bases left between them. The CDR3 has 15 amino acids. CDR3 nucleotides: TGTGCCAGCAGTTTTGAGGGCCGTGGGGTGAGTGAGCAGTACTTC. This translates into CASSFEGRGVSEQYF.

In its sample, this clone was seen a few times. This chain connects TRBV28 to TRBJ1-3; TRBD1 might be the D (5 bases). The CDR3 is made up of 16 amino acids. Deletions cut 6 bases from V and 0 bases from J, with 15 bases between. The germline V gene encodes CDR1 MDHEN and CDR2 SYDVKM. The CDR3: CASSPWTLFSGNTIYF. The CDR3 DNA reads as TGTGCCAGCAGCCCGTGGACATTGTTCTCTGGAAACACCATATATTTT. The entire variable domain, with the rest obtained from reference TRBV28 and TRBJ1-3, is as follows: DVKVTQSSRYLVKRTGEKVFLECVQDMDHENMFWYRQDPGLGLRLIYFSYDVKMKEKGDIPEGYSVSREKKERFSLILESASTNQTSMYLCASSPWTLFSGNTIYFGEGSWLTVV.

V and J are TRBV14 and TRBJ1-3, with D unclear. V lost 6 bases, J lost 0 bases, and 12 bases lay in between. The CDR3 totals 15 residues. CDR1 SGHDN and CDR2 FVKESK come from the germline V gene. CDR3 DNA sequence: TGTGCCAGCAGTCTTCACCTGAGCTCTGGAAACACCATATATTTT. Residues: CASSLHLSSGNTIYF. The variable domain in full, with the rest retrieved from reference TRBV14 and TRBJ1-3, is EAGVTQFPSHSVIEKGQTVTLRCDPISGHDNLYWYRRVMGKEIKFLLHFVKESKQDESGMPNNRFLAERTGGTYSTLKVQPAELEDSGVYFCASSLHLSSGNTIYFGEGSWLTVV.

This rearrangement joins TRBV7-2 to TRBJ1-3, with D possibly matching TRBD1 (5 bases). The V end lost 1 base, the J end lost 2 bases, and 9 bases lay between the germline ends. The CDR3 extends over 15 amino acids. Germline loops: CDR1 SGHTA, CDR2 FQGNSA. In DNA form, the CDR3 reads TGTGCCAGCAGCTTAGACAGGTCCCCTGGAAACACCATATATTTT. As protein: CASSLDRSPGNTIYF.

The J gene is TRBJ1-3, the V gene TRBV27; 11 bases are a match to TRBD1. The CDR3 consists of 18 residues. The ends lost 4 bases at V and 2 bases at J; junction bases unmatched: 10. CDR1 and CDR2 from the germline V gene are MNHEY and SMNVEV (reference sequence). DNA for the CDR3: TGTGCCAGCAGTTCCCCCGGGACAGGGGGATTGGCTGGAAACACCATATATTTT. Translation: CASSSPGTGGLAGNTIYF.

The sample holds one count of this clone. V usage is TRBV18 and J usage is TRBJ1-2; D not resolved. The CDR3 sequence is 14 residues long. The V end was cut by 2 bases, the J end by 8 bases, with 15 bases between. Germline CDR1 KGHSH, CDR2 LQKENI. The CDR3 here is CASSPRVDLVGYTF. The DNA of the CDR3 is TGTGCCAGCTCACCAAGAGTGGACCTGGTGGGCTACACCTTC.

V gene TRBV30 combines with J gene TRBJ1-2; unclear D gene. Germline CDR1 reads GTSNPN; CDR2 reads SVGIG (reference sequence). V shed 4 bases and J shed 8 bases, with 14 bases lying between them. CDR3 size: 12 residues. The CDR3 DNA reads TGTGCCTGGAAAGCGTGGCTCGACGGCTACACCTTC. It translates to CAWKAWLDGYTF.

This chain joins TRBV6-5 and TRBJ1-6, with a tentative D call TRBD1 (5 bases). This CDR3 spans 16 amino acids. The ends were cut back, 0 bases at V and 7 bases at J, with 13 bases in the middle. Germline V CDR1 and CDR2: MNHEY, SVGAGI. CDR3: CASSYSPGGGNSPLHF. The CDR3 nucleotides are TGTGCCAGCAGTTACTCTCCCGGGGGAGGCAATTCACCCCTCCACTTT.

The chain couples TRBV5-1 to TRBJ1-6, with D possibly being TRBD1 (5 bases). Germline CDR1 and CDR2: SGHRS and YFSETQ. Trimming cost V 2 bases and J 9 bases, with 18 bases left between them. CDR3 length equals 16 residues. CDR3 bases: TGCGCCAGCAGCTTAAATGATCCAGGGAGTAGTTCACCCCTCCACTTT. Encoded protein: CASSLNDPGSSSPLHF.

The chain combines TRBV28 with TRBJ2-2, with 7 bases fitting TRBD1. In germline, CDR1 is MDHEN, CDR2 SYDVKM. With V trimmed by 6 bases and J by 4 bases, 5 bases remained unmatched. This CDR3 is 14 amino acids long. CDR3 amino acids: CASSKTGRTGELFF. CDR3 DNA sequence: TGTGCCAGCAGCAAGACAGGGCGCACCGGGGAGCTGTTTTTT.

The chain combines TRBV11-2 with TRBJ2-1, with D possibly being TRBD1 or TRBD2 (5 bases each). The germline V and J ends were trimmed by 5 bases and 4 bases, with 18 bases remaining between them. Germline values: CDR1 SGHAT, CDR2 FQNNGV. There are 16 residues in the CDR3. Here the CDR3 reads CASSTLRGRKYNEQFF. The CDR3 region has the DNA TGTGCCAGCAGCACCCTTCGGGGACGGAAATACAATGAGCAGTTCTTC.

The V gene is TRBV27, the J gene TRBJ1-4; possibly TRBD1 for D (5 bases). CDR1 MNHEY and CDR2 SMNVEV come from the germline V gene (reference sequence). Trimming removed 7 bases from V and 8 bases from J, with 17 bases in between. The CDR3 covers 14 residues. CDR3 DNA: TGTGCCAGCAAAGGTGGCAGGGTTTTGGAAAAACTGTTTTTT. It yields the protein CASKGGRVLEKLFF.

V is TRBV6-5 and J is TRBJ2-4, with TRBD2 matching over 12 bases. The V gene end was trimmed by 6 bases and the J gene end by 11 bases; junction bases not matched to a gene: 11. This CDR3 region has 15 residues. Germline V lookup: CDR1 MNHEY, CDR2 SVGAGI. CDR3 coding DNA: TGTGCCAGCAGAAGCACTAGCGGGGGGCCTCGATTTCAGTACTTC. It codes for CASRSTSGGPRFQYF.